This T cell receptor beta chain stems from a study of blood T cells in healthy people across ages. A second PCR, run for roughly 7 to 11 cycles, used a sample-barcoded 5' primer plus a J-beta primer mix. TCRdb redid the calling of the 5' RACE reads with MiXCR, one entry per CDR3 protein. The sample holds 1.5 million to 2 million distinct CDR3 sequences, around half seen once. The V and J ends lost 3 bases and 5 bases respectively, with 6 bases between them. This CDR3 region has 11 residues. CDR1 is DFQATT and CDR2 is SNEGSKA in the germline V gene (reference sequence). The TCR comes from a woman aged 40 to 50 in good health. This chain uses TRBV20-1 with TRBJ2-3; D is ambiguous. Sequenced material: blood. CDR3 bases: TGCAGTGCTAGGTCACAAGATACGCAGTATTTT. Protein sequence: CSARSQDTQYF.